Listed below are T cell receptor beta chains from one sample, sequenced in a study of human T cells and chemical hapten exposure. From the RACE reads, TCRdb called clonotypes with MiXCR, one entry per CDR3 protein. The table records about 84,000 distinct CDR3 sequences, 11% of them present only once. Here the sequenced sample was whole blood, taken in connection with sensitization to the hapten diphenylcyclopropenone (DPC). These receptors all stem from a woman aged 45-60 years with alopecia areata. Some clones in this sample may be carry-over from other donors' samples. CDR3s include the opening cysteine and the closing phenylalanine or tryptophan. A D gene is named only where the DNA matches it firmly. The size entry is marked missing in some rows and otherwise reads once, few, many or a size class.

V gene	J gene	D gene	clone size	CDR3 DNA	CDR3 protein
TRBV7-2	TRBJ2-1	TRBD1	many	TGTGCCAGCAGCGCGGCCGGGACAGGGCTGGGCAATGAGCAGTTCTTC	CASSAAGTGLGNEQFF
TRBV6-6	TRBJ1-6	.	.	TGTGCCAGCAGGAACAGCTATAATTCACCCCTCCACTTT	CASRNSYNSPLHF
TRBV9	TRBJ2-3	TRBD2	many	TGTGCCAGCAGCCTGCATCTAGCGGGAGACACAGATACGCAGTATTTT	CASSLHLAGDTDTQYF
TRBV4-1	TRBJ1-4	.	many	TGCGCCAGCAGCCAAGCGTCCCAGGTTACTAATGAAAAACTGTTTTTT	CASSQASQVTNEKLFF
TRBV7-3	TRBJ2-1	TRBD2	many	TGTGCCAGCAGCCTAGCGGGAGTTCACAATGAGCAGTTCTTC	CASSLAGVHNEQFF
TRBV6-6	TRBJ2-3	TRBD2	few	TGTGCCAGCAGTTACGGGACTAGAGATACGCAGTATTTT	CASSYGTRDTQYF
TRBV3-1	TRBJ2-1	.	many	TGTGCCAGCAGCATAGTAGCCAATGAGCAGTTCTTC	CASSIVANEQFF
TRBV18	TRBJ1-1	.	many	TGTGCCAGCTCACCACCGGTCAGGCAGGGTTATGCTGAAGCTTTCTTT	CASSPPVRQGYAEAFF
TRBV27	TRBJ1-2	.	many	TGTGCCAGCAGTTTAAGTCACGGAATAAACTATGGCTACACCTTC	CASSLSHGINYGYTF
TRBV28	TRBJ2-4	TRBD2	.	TGTGCCAGCAGTTTTGGGTCGGGAGGTGACATTCAGTACTTC	CASSFGSGGDIQYF
TRBV12-3/TRBV12-4	TRBJ2-1	TRBD2	.	TGTGCCAGCAGGGCTAGCGGGAGCTCCTACAATGAGCAGTTCTTC	CASRASGSSYNEQFF
TRBV3-1	TRBJ2-7	TRBD2	few	TGTGCCAGCAGCCCCAGCCTAGCGGGCGAGCAGTACTTC	CASSPSLAGEQYF
TRBV7-6	TRBJ1-1	.	many	TGTGCCAGCAGCTTCCGCCTGGGAGCTGAAGCTTTCTTT	CASSFRLGAEAFF
TRBV6-6	TRBJ1-3	.	many	TGTGCCAGCAGTGCCCGAAGCTCTGGAAACACCATATATTTT	CASSARSSGNTIYF
TRBV29-1	TRBJ2-7	TRBD2	many	TGCAGCGTTGAACTCTGGACTAGCGAAGCCTACGAGCAGTACTTC	CSVELWTSEAYEQYF
TRBV27	TRBJ2-7	TRBD2	few	TGTGCCAGCAGTGGGCTAGCGGGTTCCTACGAGCAGTACTTC	CASSGLAGSYEQYF
TRBV29-1	TRBJ2-5	TRBD1	.	TGCAGCGGACTACAGGGGCAAGAGACCCAGTACTTC	CSGLQGQETQYF
TRBV5-6	TRBJ1-1	TRBD1	many	TGTGCCAGCAGCTTCGACAGGGACACTGAAGCTTTCTTT	CASSFDRDTEAFF
TRBV29-1	TRBJ2-5	.	.	TGCAGCGTTGGGTCCGCCCCAAGTCGGGAGACCCAGTACTTC	CSVGSAPSRETQYF
TRBV27	TRBJ1-6	.	.	TGTGCCAGCAGTTTATCGTCAGGGTTTAATTCACCCCTCCACTTT	CASSLSSGFNSPLHF
TRBV7-9	TRBJ2-4	TRBD2	many	TGTGCCAGCAGCTTCGGTCTGACTAGCGGGAGCAAAAACATTCAGTACTTC	CASSFGLTSGSKNIQYF
TRBV7-6	TRBJ2-5	.	many	TGTGCCAGCAGCCGGCTGAGGGCGGAAGGGGAGACCCAGTACTTC	CASSRLRAEGETQYF
TRBV29-1	TRBJ1-1	.	few	TGCAGCGTTGAACGGGGGCCGGGGACTGAAGCTTTCTTT	CSVERGPGTEAFF
TRBV29-1	TRBJ1-5	.	.	TGCAGCGTTGGGACAGTGAATCAGCCCCAGCATTTT	CSVGTVNQPQHF
TRBV27	TRBJ1-5	.	many	TGTGCCAGCAGGGACAGTTCCAATCAGCCCCAGCATTTT	CASRDSSNQPQHF
TRBV29-1	TRBJ2-6	.	many	TGCAGCGCATCGAGCTCTGGGGCCAACGTCCTGACTTTC	CSASSSGANVLTF
TRBV7-2	TRBJ2-1	.	.	TGTGCCAGCAGCTTAAGGGAGCTCTCCTACAATGAGCAGTTCTTC	CASSLRELSYNEQFF
TRBV29-1	TRBJ2-5	TRBD2	.	TGCAGCGTCGCTAGCGGGAGGGACCAAGAGACCCAGTACTTC	CSVASGRDQETQYF
TRBV2	TRBJ2-3	TRBD2	many	TGTGCCAGCAGTGTTGAGACTAGCGGCTTCGGAAATACGCAGTATTTT	CASSVETSGFGNTQYF
TRBV28	TRBJ1-4	.	few	TGTGCCAGCAGTAACAGGAATGCTAATGAAAAACTGTTTTTT	CASSNRNANEKLFF
TRBV20-1	TRBJ2-2	.	.	TGCAGTGCTAGGGGAGCGAACACCGGGGAGCTGTTTTTT	CSARGANTGELFF
TRBV13	TRBJ1-1	TRBD1	many	TGTGCCAGCAGCGCGACAGGGGGCACTGAAGCTTTCTTT	CASSATGGTEAFF
TRBV27	TRBJ2-5	TRBD1	many	TGTGCCAGCACCCCAGACAGGGGTCAGACCCAGTACTTC	CASTPDRGQTQYF
TRBV10-3	TRBJ2-3	.	few	TGTGCCATCGGGGGGATGATGGATACGCAGTATTTT	CAIGGMMDTQYF
TRBV20-1	TRBJ2-3	.	many	TGCAGTGCTAGCCCCACAGATACGCAGTATTTT	CSASPTDTQYF
TRBV30	TRBJ2-7	.	.	TGTGCCTGGAGTCCGAGACAGTGGGCCTACGAGCAGTACTTC	CAWSPRQWAYEQYF
TRBV6-4	TRBJ1-5	.	.	TGTGCCAGCAGTGAACAGGCTAATCAGCCCCAGCATTTT	CASSEQANQPQHF
TRBV5-1	TRBJ2-3	.	.	TGCGCCAGCAGCAATGGGGCCGATACGCAGTATTTT	CASSNGADTQYF
TRBV9	TRBJ1-1	.	few	TGTGCCAGCAGCGCCCACACGAACACTGAAGCTTTCTTT	CASSAHTNTEAFF
TRBV29-1	TRBJ2-3	.	few	TGCAGCGTTGAGGCTAGTAGCCGCACAGATACGCAGTATTTT	CSVEASSRTDTQYF
TRBV19	TRBJ2-5	.	.	TGTGCCAGTAGTAGGGGCGAGACCCAGTACTTC	CASSRGETQYF
TRBV18	TRBJ2-3	TRBD1	many	TGTGCCAGCTCACTGTCCGGGACAGGGGCCGCAGAGGATACGCAGTATTTT	CASSLSGTGAAEDTQYF
TRBV6-2/TRBV6-3	TRBJ2-5	.	many	TGTGCCAGCACTCTACGGAAGGGAGGAGAGACCCAGTACTTC	CASTLRKGGETQYF
TRBV27	TRBJ2-1	.	few	TGTGCCAGCAGTCCATCCCGGGACACCCGGCGGGATGAGCAGTTCTTC	CASSPSRDTRRDEQFF
TRBV11-2	TRBJ2-1	.	many	TGTGCCAGCAGCGTGGACTCTCCCAGTGAGCAGTTCTTC	CASSVDSPSEQFF
TRBV12-3/TRBV12-4	TRBJ2-7	.	.	TGTGCCAGCACCTTTCTAGCGTCCCACGAGCAGTACTTC	CASTFLASHEQYF
TRBV2	TRBJ2-5	.	.	TGTGCCAGCAGGAGGACAGTCTATCAAGAGACCCAGTACTTC	CASRRTVYQETQYF
TRBV4-2	TRBJ2-1	.	few	TGTGCCAGCAGCCAAATGGGACTTTCATCCTACAATGAGCAGTTCTTC	CASSQMGLSSYNEQFF
TRBV7-2	TRBJ2-1	TRBD1	.	TGTGCCTGCAGCCCCCGGGACAGGGACTACAATGAGCAGTTCTTC	CACSPRDRDYNEQFF
TRBV18	TRBJ1-1	TRBD1	many	TGTGCCAGCTCACCAATGGGACAGGGTCCTGAAGCTTTCTTT	CASSPMGQGPEAFF
TRBV6-1	TRBJ1-5	.	few	TGTGCCAGCAGTGAAGCAGGGGGAAGGGATCAGCCCCAGCATTTT	CASSEAGGRDQPQHF
TRBV28	TRBJ2-3	.	.	TGTGCCAGCAGTCTTAGGGGGCCACTAGCGTCAGATACGCAGTATTTT	CASSLRGPLASDTQYF
TRBV12-3/TRBV12-4	TRBJ2-3	.	few	TGTGCCAGCAGTTTGCGTGTGGGGACCGGAGATACGCAGTATTTT	CASSLRVGTGDTQYF
TRBV9	TRBJ2-3	TRBD1	many	TGTGCCAGCAGCGTAGTTGGGACAGGTCTAAAAGATACGCAGTATTTT	CASSVVGTGLKDTQYF
TRBV28	TRBJ2-6	.	many	TGTGCCAGCGGGATTAGACAGATCTCTGGGGCCAACGTCCTGACTTTC	CASGIRQISGANVLTF
TRBV11-2	TRBJ2-1	TRBD2	many	TGTGCCAGCAGCTCTGGACTAGCCAATGAGCAGTTCTTC	CASSSGLANEQFF
TRBV19	TRBJ1-6	TRBD1	many	TGTGCCAGTGGAACAGGGGAACGGGGATCACCCCTCCACTTT	CASGTGERGSPLHF
TRBV7-8	TRBJ2-3	.	few	TGTGCCAGCAGCCCCGGACCCCAGATAGATACGCAGTATTTT	CASSPGPQIDTQYF
TRBV6-6	TRBJ2-2	TRBD2	few	TGTGCCAGCAGTTCCAAGCGGGGAAACACCGGGGAGCTGTTTTTT	CASSSKRGNTGELFF
TRBV12-3/TRBV12-4	TRBJ2-5	.	many	TGTGCCAGCAGTTCTGCGGAGACCCAGTACTTC	CASSSAETQYF